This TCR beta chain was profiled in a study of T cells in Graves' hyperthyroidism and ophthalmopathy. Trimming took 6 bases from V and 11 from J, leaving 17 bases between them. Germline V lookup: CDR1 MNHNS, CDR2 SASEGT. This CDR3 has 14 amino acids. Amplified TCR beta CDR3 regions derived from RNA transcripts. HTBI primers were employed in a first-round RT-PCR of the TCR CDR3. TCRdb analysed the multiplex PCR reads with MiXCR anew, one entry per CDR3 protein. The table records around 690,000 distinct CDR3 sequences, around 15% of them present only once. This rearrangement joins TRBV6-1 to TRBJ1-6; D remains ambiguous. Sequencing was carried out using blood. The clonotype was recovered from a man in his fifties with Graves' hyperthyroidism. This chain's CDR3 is CASSPGLRAAPLHF. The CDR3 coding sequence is TGTGCCAGCAGCCCGGGCCTACGCGCAGCACCCCTCCACTTT.